This T cell receptor (beta chain) came from a study of blood T cell repertoires in COVID-19. Background on the study: COVID-19 samples from acute and convalescent phases originated in the United States, Italy and Spain.

Ages ranged from about 18 to 89 years, with residence in approximately 25 US areas. In the study's own analysis: Amplified reference gene primers provided the basis for estimating nucleated cell counts. Using immunoSEQ multiplex PCR, the repertoire was profiled, and TCRdb retains in-frame clones only, with some absent. V and J calls and clone size come straight from that table; D and trimming were deduced from the DNA. Of roughly 300,000 clones in the sample, more than 75% were seen once. Germline V gives CDR1 SGHKS, CDR2 YYEKEE (reference sequence). This CDR3 comprises 14 residues. With 5 bases removed from V and 5 bases from J, the gap between germline ends came to 16 bases.

The source of this sequence is a woman aged 18-35 years who had recovered from COVID-19. Input material: PBMCs or T cells enriched from blood (not recorded which). This sequence joins TRBV5-5 and TRBJ2-5; no firm D call. The chain's CDR3 is CASRSGPVVETQYF. DNA for the CDR3: TGTGCCAGCAGATCAGGTCCGGTGGTGGAGACCCAGTACTTC.